This T cell receptor beta chain was recovered during a study of vaccination effects on CD4 cells after COVID-19. Peptide-pool stimulation followed by sequencing identified expanded antigen-specific CD4+ clonotypes in the ViraFEST assay. An approximately ten-day culture period preceded the isolation of CD4+ T cells. People in the vaccine group had not been infected with SARS-CoV-2 before, and their nucleocapsid antibodies were negative. The CDR3 contains 16 residues. Deletions cut 2 bases from V and 7 bases from J, with 18 bases between. Germline values: CDR1 LGHDT, CDR2 YNNKEL (reference sequence). Libraries were prepared by immunoSEQ multiplex PCR; TCRdb keeps only in-frame clonotypes and omits some of them. The sample lists 70,000 or so clones, 60% to 85% occurring once. Points on this clone: What it recognizes is unknown.

The sequence came from a human donor who received a COVID-19 vaccine. This rearrangement joins TRBV3-1 (or the pseudogene TRBV3-2) to TRBJ1-5; D is unclear. The input for sequencing was CD4+ T cells from PBMCs cultured with SARS-CoV-2 spike peptides, taken before COVID-19 vaccination. In nucleotides, the CDR3 is TGTGCCAGCAGCCAATCGGGCGGGGAGGGCGGACAGCCCCAGCATTTT. This translates into CASSQSGGEGGQPQHF.